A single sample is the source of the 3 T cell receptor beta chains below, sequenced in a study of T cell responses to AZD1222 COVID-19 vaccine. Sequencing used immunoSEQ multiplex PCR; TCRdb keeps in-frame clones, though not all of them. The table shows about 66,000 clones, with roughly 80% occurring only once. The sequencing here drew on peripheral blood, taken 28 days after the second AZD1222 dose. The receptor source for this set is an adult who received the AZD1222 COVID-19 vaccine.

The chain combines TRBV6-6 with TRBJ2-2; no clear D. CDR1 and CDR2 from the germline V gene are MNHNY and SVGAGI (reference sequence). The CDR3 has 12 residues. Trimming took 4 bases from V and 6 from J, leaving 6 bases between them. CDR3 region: CASSSLAGELFF. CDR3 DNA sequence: TGTGCCAGCAGTTCGTTGGCCGGGGAGCTGTTTTTT.

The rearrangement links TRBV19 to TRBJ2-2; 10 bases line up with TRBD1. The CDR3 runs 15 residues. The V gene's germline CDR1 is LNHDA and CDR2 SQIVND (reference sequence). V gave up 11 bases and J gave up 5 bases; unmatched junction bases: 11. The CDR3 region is CASQSPGQGTGELFF. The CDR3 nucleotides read TGTGCCTCACAGTCGCCGGGACAGGGGACCGGGGAGCTGTTTTTT.

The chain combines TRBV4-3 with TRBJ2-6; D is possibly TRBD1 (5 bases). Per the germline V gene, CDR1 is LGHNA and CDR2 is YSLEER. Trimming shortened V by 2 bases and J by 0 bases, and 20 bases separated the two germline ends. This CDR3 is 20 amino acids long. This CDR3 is CASSQSEQGKSASGANVLTF. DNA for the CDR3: TGCGCCAGCAGCCAAAGCGAGCAGGGTAAGTCGGCCTCTGGGGCCAACGTCCTGACTTTC.